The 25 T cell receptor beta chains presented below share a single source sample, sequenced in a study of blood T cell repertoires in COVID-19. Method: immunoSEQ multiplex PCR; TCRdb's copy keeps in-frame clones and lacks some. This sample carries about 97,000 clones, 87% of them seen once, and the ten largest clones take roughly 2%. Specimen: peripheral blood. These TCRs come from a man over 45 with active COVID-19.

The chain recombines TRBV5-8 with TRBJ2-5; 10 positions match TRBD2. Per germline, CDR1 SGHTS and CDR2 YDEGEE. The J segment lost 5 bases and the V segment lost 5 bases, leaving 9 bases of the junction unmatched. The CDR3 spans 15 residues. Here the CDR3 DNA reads TGTGCCAGCAGGATCACTAGCGGGGTTGGGGAGACCCAGTACTTC. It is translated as CASRITSGVGETQYF.

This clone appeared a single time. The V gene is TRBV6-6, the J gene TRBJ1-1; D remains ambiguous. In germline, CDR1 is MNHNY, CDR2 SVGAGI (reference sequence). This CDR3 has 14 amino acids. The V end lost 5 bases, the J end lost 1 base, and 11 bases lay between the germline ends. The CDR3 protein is CASSPPQRNTEAFF. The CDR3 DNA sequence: TGTGCCAGCAGTCCCCCCCAGCGGAACACTGAAGCTTTCTTT.

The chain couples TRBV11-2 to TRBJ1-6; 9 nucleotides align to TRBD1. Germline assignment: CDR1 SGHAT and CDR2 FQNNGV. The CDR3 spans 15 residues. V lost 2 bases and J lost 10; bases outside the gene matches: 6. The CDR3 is CASSLTGGLQSPLHF. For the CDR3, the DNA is TGTGCCAGCAGCTTAACAGGGGGCCTCCAATCACCCCTCCACTTT. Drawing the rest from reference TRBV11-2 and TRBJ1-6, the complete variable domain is EAGVAQSPRYKIIEKRQSVAFWCNPISGHATLYWYQQILGQGPKLLIQFQNNGVVDDSQLPKDRFSAERLKGVDSTLKIQPAKLEDSAVYLCASSLTGGLQSPLHFGNGTRLTVT.

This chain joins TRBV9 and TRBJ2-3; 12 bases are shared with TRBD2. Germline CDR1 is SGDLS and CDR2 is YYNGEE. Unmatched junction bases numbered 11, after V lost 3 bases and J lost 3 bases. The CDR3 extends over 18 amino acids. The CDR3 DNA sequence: TGTGCCAGCAGCGGACAACTAGCGGGGGGCCCCGGGACAGATACGCAGTATTTT. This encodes CASSGQLAGGPGTDTQYF.

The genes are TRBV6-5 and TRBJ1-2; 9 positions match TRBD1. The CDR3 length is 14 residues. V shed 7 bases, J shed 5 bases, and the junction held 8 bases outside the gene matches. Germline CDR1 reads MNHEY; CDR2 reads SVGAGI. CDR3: CASNRGRGSYGYTF. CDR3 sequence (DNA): TGTGCCAGCAACAGGGGGCGAGGAAGTTATGGCTACACCTTC.

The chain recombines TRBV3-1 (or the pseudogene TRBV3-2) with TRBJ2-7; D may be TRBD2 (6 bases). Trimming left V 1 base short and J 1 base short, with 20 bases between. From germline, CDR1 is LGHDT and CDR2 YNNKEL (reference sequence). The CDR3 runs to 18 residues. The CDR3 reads CASSQGGPGTGRSYEQYF. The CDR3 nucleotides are TGTGCCAGCAGCCAAGGGGGTCCCGGGACTGGGCGATCCTACGAGCAGTACTTC.

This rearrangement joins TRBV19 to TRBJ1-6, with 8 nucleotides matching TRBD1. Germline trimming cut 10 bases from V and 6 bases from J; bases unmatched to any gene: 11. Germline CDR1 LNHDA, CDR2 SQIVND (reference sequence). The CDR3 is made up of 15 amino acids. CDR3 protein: CATKRQGSINSPLHF. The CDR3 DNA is TGTGCCACCAAAAGACAGGGGAGTATTAATTCACCCCTCCACTTT.

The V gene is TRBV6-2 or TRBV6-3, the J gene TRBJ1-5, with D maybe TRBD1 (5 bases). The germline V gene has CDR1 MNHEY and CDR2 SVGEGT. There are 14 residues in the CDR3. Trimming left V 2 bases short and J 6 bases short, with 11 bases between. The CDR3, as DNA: TGTGCCAGCAGTTACAGGGGATTGAGTCAGCCCCAGCATTTT. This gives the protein CASSYRGLSQPQHF.

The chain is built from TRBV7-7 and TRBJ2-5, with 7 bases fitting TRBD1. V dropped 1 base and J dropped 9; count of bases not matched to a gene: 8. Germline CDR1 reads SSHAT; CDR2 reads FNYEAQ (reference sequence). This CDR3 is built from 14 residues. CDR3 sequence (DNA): TGTGCCAGCAGCTTAGTGGGGATACAGGGGCCCCAGTACTTC. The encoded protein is CASSLVGIQGPQYF.

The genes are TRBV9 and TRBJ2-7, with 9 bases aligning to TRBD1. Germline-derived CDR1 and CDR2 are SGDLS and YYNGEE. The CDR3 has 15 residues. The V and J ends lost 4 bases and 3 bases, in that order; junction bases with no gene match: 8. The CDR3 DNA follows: TGTGCCAGCAGCATCCGACCGGGACAGGGCTACGAGCAGTACTTC. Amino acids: CASSIRPGQGYEQYF.

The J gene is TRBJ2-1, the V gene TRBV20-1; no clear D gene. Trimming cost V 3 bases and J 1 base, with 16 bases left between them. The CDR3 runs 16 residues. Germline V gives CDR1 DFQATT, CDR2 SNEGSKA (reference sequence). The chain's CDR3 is CSASVRVGYSYNEQFF. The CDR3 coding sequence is TGCAGTGCTAGTGTCCGGGTAGGCTATTCCTACAATGAGCAGTTCTTC.

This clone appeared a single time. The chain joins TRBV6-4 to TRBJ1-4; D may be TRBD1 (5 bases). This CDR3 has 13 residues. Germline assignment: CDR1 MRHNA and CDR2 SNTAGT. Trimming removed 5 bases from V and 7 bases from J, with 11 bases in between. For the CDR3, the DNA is TGTGCCAGCAGTTTACGTACAGGTGAAAAACTGTTTTTT. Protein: CASSLRTGEKLFF.

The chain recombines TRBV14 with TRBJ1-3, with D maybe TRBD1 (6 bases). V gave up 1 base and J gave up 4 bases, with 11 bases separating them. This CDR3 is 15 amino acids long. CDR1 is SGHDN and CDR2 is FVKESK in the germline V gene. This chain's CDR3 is CASSQAGGLGNTIYF. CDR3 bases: TGTGCCAGCAGCCAAGCCGGGGGGCTCGGAAACACCATATATTTT.

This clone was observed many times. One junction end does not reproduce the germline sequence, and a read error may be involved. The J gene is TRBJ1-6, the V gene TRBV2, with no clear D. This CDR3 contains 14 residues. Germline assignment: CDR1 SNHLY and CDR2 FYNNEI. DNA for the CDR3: TGTGCCAGCAGGGAAGAAGGGAGTAATTCACCCCTCCACTTT. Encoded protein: CASREEGSNSPLHF.

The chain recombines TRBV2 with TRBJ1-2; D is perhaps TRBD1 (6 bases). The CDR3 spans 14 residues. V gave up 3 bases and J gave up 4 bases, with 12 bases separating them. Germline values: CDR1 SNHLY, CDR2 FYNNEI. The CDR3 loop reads CASSETGTPYGYTF. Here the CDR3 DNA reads TGTGCCAGCAGTGAGACCGGGACACCCTATGGCTACACCTTC.

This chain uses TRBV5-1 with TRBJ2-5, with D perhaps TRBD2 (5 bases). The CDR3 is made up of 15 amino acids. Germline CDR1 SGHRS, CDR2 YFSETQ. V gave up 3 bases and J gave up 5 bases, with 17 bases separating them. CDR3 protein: CASSSILAERETQYF. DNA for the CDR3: TGCGCCAGCAGCTCGATCCTAGCTGAAAGGGAGACCCAGTACTTC. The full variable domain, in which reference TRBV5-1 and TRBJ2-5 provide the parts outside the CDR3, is KAGVTQTPRYLIKTRGQQVTLSCSPISGHRSVSWYQQTPGQGLQFLFEYFSETQRNKGNFPGRFSGRQFSNSRSEMNVSTLELGDSALYLCASSSILAERETQYFGPGTRLLVL.

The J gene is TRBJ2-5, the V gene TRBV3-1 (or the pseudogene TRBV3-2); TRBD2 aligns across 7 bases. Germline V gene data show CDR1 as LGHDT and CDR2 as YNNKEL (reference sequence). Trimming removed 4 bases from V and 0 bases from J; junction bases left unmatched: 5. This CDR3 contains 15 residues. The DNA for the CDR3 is TGTGCCAGCAGCCCGGAGGGAGGGGACCAAGAGACCCAGTACTTC. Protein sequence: CASSPEGGDQETQYF.

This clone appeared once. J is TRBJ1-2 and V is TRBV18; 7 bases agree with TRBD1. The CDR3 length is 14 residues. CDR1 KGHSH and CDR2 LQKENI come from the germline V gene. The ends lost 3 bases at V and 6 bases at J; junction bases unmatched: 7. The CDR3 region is CASSPTTGIHGYTF. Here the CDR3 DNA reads TGTGCCAGCTCACCCACGACAGGGATCCATGGCTACACCTTC.

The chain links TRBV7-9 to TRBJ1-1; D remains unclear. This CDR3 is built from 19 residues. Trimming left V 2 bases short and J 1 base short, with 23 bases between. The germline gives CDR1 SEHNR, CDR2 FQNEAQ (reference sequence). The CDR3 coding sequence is TGTGCCAGCAGCTTACGAGGAGGGAGGGTGCCCGCGGGGAACACTGAAGCTTTCTTT. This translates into CASSLRGGRVPAGNTEAFF.

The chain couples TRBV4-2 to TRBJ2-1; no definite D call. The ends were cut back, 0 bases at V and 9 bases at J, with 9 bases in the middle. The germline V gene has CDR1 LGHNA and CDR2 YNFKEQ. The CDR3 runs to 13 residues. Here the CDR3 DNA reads TGTGCCAGCAGCCAAGAACGTTACGGTGAGCAGTTCTTC. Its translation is CASSQERYGEQFF.

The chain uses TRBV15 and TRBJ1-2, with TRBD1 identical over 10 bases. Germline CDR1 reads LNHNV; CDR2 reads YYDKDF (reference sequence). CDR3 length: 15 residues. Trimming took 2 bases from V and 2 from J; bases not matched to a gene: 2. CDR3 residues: CATSRPGQGNYGYTF. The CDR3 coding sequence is TGTGCCACCAGCAGACCGGGACAGGGGAACTATGGCTACACCTTC.

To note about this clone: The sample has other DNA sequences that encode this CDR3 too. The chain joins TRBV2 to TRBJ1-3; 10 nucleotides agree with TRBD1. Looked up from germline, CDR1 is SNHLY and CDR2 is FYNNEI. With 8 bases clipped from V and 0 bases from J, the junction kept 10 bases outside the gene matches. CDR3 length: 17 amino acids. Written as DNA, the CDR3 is TGTGCCAGCGGCGGGACAGGGGTCTGGGGCTCTGGAAACACCATATATTTT. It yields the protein CASGGTGVWGSGNTIYF.

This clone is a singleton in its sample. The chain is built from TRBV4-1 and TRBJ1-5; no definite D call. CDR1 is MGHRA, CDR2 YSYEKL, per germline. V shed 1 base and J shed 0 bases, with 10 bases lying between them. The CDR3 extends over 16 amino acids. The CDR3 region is CASSQGGTVSNQPQHF. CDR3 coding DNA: TGCGCCAGCAGCCAAGGTGGTACGGTTAGCAATCAGCCCCAGCATTTT.

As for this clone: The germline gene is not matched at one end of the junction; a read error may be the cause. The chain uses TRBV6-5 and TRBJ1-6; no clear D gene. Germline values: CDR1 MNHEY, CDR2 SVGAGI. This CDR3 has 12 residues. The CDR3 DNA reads TGTGTCAGCAACCGGTCGAATTCACCCCTCCACTTT. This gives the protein CVSNRSNSPLHF.

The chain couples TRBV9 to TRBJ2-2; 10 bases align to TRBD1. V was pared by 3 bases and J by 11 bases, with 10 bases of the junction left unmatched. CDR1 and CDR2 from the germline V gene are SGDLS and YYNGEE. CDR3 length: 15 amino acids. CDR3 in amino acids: CASSAQQRTGGELFF. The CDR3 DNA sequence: TGTGCCAGCAGCGCCCAACAGCGGACAGGGGGAGAGCTGTTTTTT.